A single sample is the source of the 19 T cell receptor beta chains below, sequenced in a study of Ad26.COV2.S vaccination and SARS-CoV-2 variants. Described treatment: around 19 received Ad26.COV2.S at low or high dose, single or two shots; 5 received placebo; per-sample allocation not given. Sampling happened 63 days after the first vaccine or placebo injection. TCRdb's copy holds only in-frame clones and misses some; the assay was immunoSEQ multiplex PCR. The sample shows roughly 350,000 clones, roughly 84% of them seen only once. Sequenced material: peripheral blood, taken in a trial of Ad26.COV2.S vaccine versus placebo. The receptors originated from a person aged 18-65 years who received the Ad26.COV2.S COVID-19 vaccine or a placebo.

The chain joins TRBV9 to TRBJ1-4, with D maybe TRBD1 (5 bases). Per the germline V gene, CDR1 is SGDLS and CDR2 is YYNGEE. This CDR3 region has 16 residues. The V end lost 4 bases, the J end lost 7 bases, and 20 bases lay between the germline ends. As DNA, the CDR3 is TGTGCCAGCAGCCCCGTGAGGGGATTCGGTATTGAAAAACTGTTTTTT. Its protein is CASSPVRGFGIEKLFF.

This chain joins TRBV6-5 and TRBJ1-1; D unclear. The germline V gene has CDR1 MNHEY and CDR2 SVGAGI. Trimming shortened V by 6 bases and J by 5 bases, and 13 bases separated the two germline ends. The CDR3 is 13 amino acids. CDR3 loop: CASSPDRLTEAFF. CDR3 in DNA: TGTGCCAGCAGCCCCGACCGATTGACTGAAGCTTTCTTT.

The J gene is TRBJ2-2, the V gene TRBV7-6; D gene unclear. The V end was cut by 1 base, the J end by 1 base, with 7 bases between. There are 15 residues in the CDR3. The V gene's germline CDR1 is SGHVS and CDR2 FNYEAQ. CDR3 protein: CASSLVYRNTGELFF. DNA for the CDR3: TGTGCCAGCAGCTTAGTCTACAGGAACACCGGGGAGCTGTTTTTT.

The genes are TRBV29-1 and TRBJ1-5; 7 nucleotides agree with TRBD1. CDR1 is SQVTM, CDR2 ANQGSEA, per germline. The CDR3 has 13 amino acids. The trim removed 6 bases at V and 4 bases at J, leaving 6 bases unmatched. In DNA form, the CDR3 reads TGCAGCGTCACAGGGGAGAGAAATCAGCCCCAGCATTTT. It is translated as CSVTGERNQPQHF. Supplemented by reference TRBV29-1 and TRBJ1-5, the full variable domain reads SAVISQKPSRDICQRGTSLTIQCQVDSQVTMMFWYRQQPGQSLTLIATANQGSEATYESGFVIDKFPISRPNLTFSTLTVSNMSPEDSSIYLCSVTGERNQPQHFGDGTRLSIL.

The CDR3: CASSRGTGGDNTEAFF. In nucleotides, the CDR3 is TGTGCCAGCAGCCGAGGGACAGGGGGAGATAACACTGAAGCTTTCTTT. The chain uses TRBV7-6 and TRBJ1-1; 11 nucleotides match TRBD1. The CDR3 contains 16 residues. Trimming at V came to 5 bases and at J to 2 bases, leaving 7 bases not matched to a gene. Germline-derived CDR1 and CDR2 are SGHVS and FNYEAQ.

V gene TRBV29-1 combines with J gene TRBJ1-1; 9 nucleotides agree with TRBD1. This CDR3 has 14 amino acids. Germline V gene sequence: CDR1 SQVTM, CDR2 ANQGSEA. V lost 7 bases to trimming and J lost 4 bases; unmatched junction nucleotides: 10. This CDR3 reads CSGMTGGGSTEAFF. Here the CDR3 DNA reads TGCAGCGGTATGACAGGGGGAGGGAGCACTGAAGCTTTCTTT.

This clone has only one observation. This chain uses TRBV7-2 with TRBJ2-1; 8 positions agree with TRBD2. CDR3 size: 16 residues. Germline CDR1 reads SGHTA; CDR2 reads FQGNSA. With 3 bases clipped from V and 6 bases from J, the junction kept 10 bases outside the gene matches. As DNA, the CDR3 is TGTGCCAGCAGCTTTACCTCTGCGGGGGGACGCAATGAGCAGTTCTTC. It is translated as CASSFTSAGGRNEQFF.

J is TRBJ2-1 and V is TRBV30, with D hard to call. The CDR3 extends over 12 amino acids. Trimming removed 1 base from V and 7 bases from J, with 8 bases in between. Germline V gene data show CDR1 as GTSNPN and CDR2 as SVGIG (reference sequence). The CDR3 sequence: CAWSGPGNEQFF. The CDR3 nucleotides are TGTGCCTGGAGTGGCCCCGGGAATGAGCAGTTCTTC.

The chain combines TRBV7-2 with TRBJ1-5, with D tentatively TRBD1 (5 bases). V lost 4 bases and J 5 bases, leaving 15 bases between the germline ends. There are 15 residues in the CDR3. Germline CDR1 reads SGHTA; CDR2 reads FQGNSA. The chain's CDR3 is CASSSRRDAYQPQHF. CDR3 bases: TGTGCCAGCAGCTCAAGGAGGGACGCTTATCAGCCCCAGCATTTT.

The CDR3: CASSRSLTGGYRGYTF. CDR3 DNA sequence: TGTGCCAGCAGCCGCTCCTTGACAGGGGGCTATCGTGGCTACACCTTC. This rearrangement joins TRBV14 to TRBJ1-2; 10 bases fit TRBD1. V dropped 4 bases and J dropped 7; count of bases not matched to a gene: 12. Germline lookup yields CDR1 SGHDN and CDR2 FVKESK. The CDR3 runs to 16 residues. Based on the CDR3 plus reference TRBV14 and TRBJ1-2, the full variable domain is EAGVTQFPSHSVIEKGQTVTLRCDPISGHDNLYWYRRVMGKEIKFLLHFVKESKQDESGMPNNRFLAERTGGTYSTLKVQPAELEDSGVYFCASSRSLTGGYRGYTFGSGTRLTVV.

The J gene is TRBJ2-5, the V gene TRBV7-9, with a weak D call TRBD1 (6 bases). The ends were cut back, 5 bases at V and 3 bases at J, with 16 bases in the middle. In germline, CDR1 is SEHNR, CDR2 FQNEAQ (reference sequence). CDR3 size: 15 residues. This chain's CDR3 is CASSPEWTAKETQYF. The CDR3 DNA reads as TGTGCCAGCAGCCCCGAGTGGACAGCCAAAGAGACCCAGTACTTC.

The V and J genes are TRBV5-4 and TRBJ2-2; D may be TRBD1 (5 bases). V was pared by 3 bases and J by 4 bases, with 16 bases between. This CDR3 spans 16 amino acids. The germline gives CDR1 SGHNT, CDR2 YYREEE (reference sequence). The CDR3 spells CASSSPLGLGTGELFF. The CDR3 DNA reads as TGTGCCAGCAGCTCTCCGCTGGGGCTAGGCACCGGGGAGCTGTTTTTT.

The V and J genes are TRBV13 and TRBJ2-1; 9 bases map to TRBD2. J was trimmed by 5 bases and V by 7 bases; bases with no gene match: 12. This CDR3 has 16 residues. Germline CDR1 and CDR2: PRHDT and FYEKMQ (reference sequence). The CDR3 sequence: CASNPAGGTVDNEQFF. The CDR3 DNA follows: TGTGCCAGCAATCCGGCGGGGGGGACCGTGGACAATGAGCAGTTCTTC.

The chain combines TRBV5-1 with TRBJ2-3; TRBD1 matches 8 bases. The CDR3 runs to 16 residues. Trimming took 4 bases from V and 3 from J; bases not matched to a gene: 10. Germline assignment: CDR1 SGHRS and CDR2 YFSETQ. CDR3 sequence (DNA): TGCGCCAGCAGCCTTGAGGACAGGGTAGAAACAGATACGCAGTATTTT. Translated: CASSLEDRVETDTQYF.

CDR3 loop: CSVEENGAGTEAFF. For the CDR3, the DNA is TGCAGCGTTGAAGAAAATGGGGCTGGCACTGAAGCTTTCTTT. The J gene is TRBJ1-1, the V gene TRBV29-1; maybe TRBD1 (5 bases). This CDR3 has 14 residues. Trimming took 0 bases from V and 4 from J, leaving 12 bases between them. Germline loops: CDR1 SQVTM, CDR2 ANQGSEA.

The chain couples TRBV7-9 to TRBJ1-2, with 9 positions matching TRBD1. From germline, CDR1 is SEHNR and CDR2 FQNEAQ (reference sequence). CDR3 length equals 16 residues. V shed 4 bases, J shed 2 bases, and the junction held 8 bases outside the gene matches. The chain's CDR3 is CASSSARQGGNYGYTF. DNA for the CDR3: TGTGCCAGCAGCTCGGCAAGACAGGGGGGCAACTATGGCTACACCTTC.

The chain has TRBV5-6 and TRBJ1-1, with D unclear. Germline V gives CDR1 SGHDT, CDR2 YYEEEE. The CDR3 contains 13 residues. Trimming pared 3 bases from V and 5 bases from J, leaving 11 bases between. The CDR3 protein is CASSSGRWTEAFF. CDR3 DNA sequence: TGTGCCAGCAGCTCTGGCAGATGGACTGAAGCTTTCTTT.

V usage is TRBV5-6 and J usage is TRBJ2-7; D possibly corresponds to TRBD2 (5 bases). Germline V CDR1 and CDR2: SGHDT, YYEEEE. CDR3 size: 13 residues. V lost 2 bases and J 3 bases, leaving 9 bases between the germline ends. CDR3 amino acids: CASSFGIDYEQYF. Here the CDR3 DNA reads TGTGCCAGCAGCTTCGGGATCGACTACGAGCAGTACTTC.

The J gene is TRBJ2-7, the V gene TRBV5-1; D is perhaps TRBD1 or TRBD2 (6 bases each). The CDR3 contains 13 residues. Germline V gene data show CDR1 as SGHRS and CDR2 as YFSETQ. V lost 4 bases and J lost 2, with 10 bases in between. The CDR3 loop is CASSTGATYEQYF. The CDR3 DNA is TGCGCCAGCAGCACGGGGGCCACCTACGAGCAGTACTTC.